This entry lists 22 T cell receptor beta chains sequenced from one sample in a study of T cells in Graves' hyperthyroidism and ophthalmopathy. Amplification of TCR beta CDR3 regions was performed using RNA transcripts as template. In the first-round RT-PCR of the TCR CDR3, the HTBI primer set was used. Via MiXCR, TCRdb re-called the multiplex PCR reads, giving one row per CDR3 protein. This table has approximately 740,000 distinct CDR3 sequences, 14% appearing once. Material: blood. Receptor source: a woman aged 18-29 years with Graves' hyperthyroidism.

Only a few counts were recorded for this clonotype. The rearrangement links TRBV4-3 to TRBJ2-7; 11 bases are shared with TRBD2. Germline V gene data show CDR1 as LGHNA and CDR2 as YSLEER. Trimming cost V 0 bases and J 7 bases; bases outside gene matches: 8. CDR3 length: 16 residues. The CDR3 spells CASSQDISGREREQYF. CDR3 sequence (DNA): TGCGCCAGCAGCCAAGACATTAGCGGGAGGGAACGGGAGCAGTACTTC.

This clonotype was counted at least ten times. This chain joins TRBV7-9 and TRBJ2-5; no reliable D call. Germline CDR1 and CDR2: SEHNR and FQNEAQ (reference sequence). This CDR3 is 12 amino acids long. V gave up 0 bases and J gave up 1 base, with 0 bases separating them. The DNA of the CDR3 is TGTGCCAGCAGCTTAGCCCAAGAGACCCAGTACTTC. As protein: CASSLAQETQYF.

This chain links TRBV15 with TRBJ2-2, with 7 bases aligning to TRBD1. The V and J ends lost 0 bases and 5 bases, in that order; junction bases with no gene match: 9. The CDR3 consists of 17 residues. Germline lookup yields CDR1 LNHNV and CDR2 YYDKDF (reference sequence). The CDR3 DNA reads TGTGCCACCAGCAGAGATCGACGACAGGGAAAAACCGGGGAGCTGTTTTTT. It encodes CATSRDRRQGKTGELFF.

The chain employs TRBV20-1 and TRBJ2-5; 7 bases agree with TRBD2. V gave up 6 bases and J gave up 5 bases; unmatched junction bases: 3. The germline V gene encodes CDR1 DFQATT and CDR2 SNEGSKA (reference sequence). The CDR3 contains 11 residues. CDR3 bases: TGCAGTGCCCACGGGAGGGAGACCCAGTACTTC. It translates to CSAHGRETQYF.

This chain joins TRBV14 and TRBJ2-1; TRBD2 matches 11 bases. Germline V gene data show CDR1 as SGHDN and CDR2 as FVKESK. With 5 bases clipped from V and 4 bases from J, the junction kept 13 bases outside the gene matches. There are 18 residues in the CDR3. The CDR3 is CASSSHQRLAGRYNEQFF. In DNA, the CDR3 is TGTGCCAGCAGCTCGCACCAAAGACTAGCGGGGCGTTACAATGAGCAGTTCTTC. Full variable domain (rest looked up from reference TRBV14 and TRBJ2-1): EAGVTQFPSHSVIEKGQTVTLRCDPISGHDNLYWYRRVMGKEIKFLLHFVKESKQDESGMPNNRFLAERTGGTYSTLKVQPAELEDSGVYFCASSSHQRLAGRYNEQFFGPGTRLTVL.

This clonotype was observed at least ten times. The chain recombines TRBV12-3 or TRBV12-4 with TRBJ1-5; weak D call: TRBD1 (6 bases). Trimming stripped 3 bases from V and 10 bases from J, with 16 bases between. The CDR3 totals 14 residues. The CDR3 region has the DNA TGTGCCAGCAGTTTCACGGGGGGCGGCGACCCCCAGCATTTT. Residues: CASSFTGGGDPQHF.

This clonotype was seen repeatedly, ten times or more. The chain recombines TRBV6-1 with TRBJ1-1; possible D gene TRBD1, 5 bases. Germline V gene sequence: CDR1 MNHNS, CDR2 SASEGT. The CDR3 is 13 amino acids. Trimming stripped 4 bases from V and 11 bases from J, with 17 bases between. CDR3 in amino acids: CASSASGTTVAFF. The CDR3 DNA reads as TGTGCCAGCAGTGCCAGCGGGACGACTGTGGCTTTCTTT.

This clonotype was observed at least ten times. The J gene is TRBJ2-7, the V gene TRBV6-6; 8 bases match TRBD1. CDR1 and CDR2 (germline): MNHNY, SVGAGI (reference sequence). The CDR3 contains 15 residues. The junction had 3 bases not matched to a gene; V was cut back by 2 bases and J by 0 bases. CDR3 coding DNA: TGTGCCAGCAGTTACGGCGGACAGGGCTCCTACGAGCAGTACTTC. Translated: CASSYGGQGSYEQYF.

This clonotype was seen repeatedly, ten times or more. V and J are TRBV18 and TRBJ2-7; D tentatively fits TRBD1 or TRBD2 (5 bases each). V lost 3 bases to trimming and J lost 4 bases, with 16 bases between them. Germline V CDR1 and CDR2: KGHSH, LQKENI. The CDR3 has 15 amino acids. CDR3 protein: CASSPPGWERYEQYF. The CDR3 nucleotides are TGTGCCAGCTCACCGCCAGGGTGGGAGAGGTACGAGCAGTACTTC.

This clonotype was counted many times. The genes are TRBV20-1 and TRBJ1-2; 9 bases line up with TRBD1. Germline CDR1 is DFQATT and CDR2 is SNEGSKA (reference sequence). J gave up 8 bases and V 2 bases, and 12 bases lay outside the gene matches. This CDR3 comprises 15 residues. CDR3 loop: CSARTAGQGRRGYTF. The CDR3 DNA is TGCAGTGCTAGAACTGCCGGACAGGGGAGGAGGGGCTACACCTTC.

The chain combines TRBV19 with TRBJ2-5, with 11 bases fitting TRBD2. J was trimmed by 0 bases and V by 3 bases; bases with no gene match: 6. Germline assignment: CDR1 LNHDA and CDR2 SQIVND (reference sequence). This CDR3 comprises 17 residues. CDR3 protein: CASSMGLADSYQETQYF. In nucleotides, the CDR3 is TGTGCCAGTAGTATGGGACTAGCGGACTCGTACCAAGAGACCCAGTACTTC.

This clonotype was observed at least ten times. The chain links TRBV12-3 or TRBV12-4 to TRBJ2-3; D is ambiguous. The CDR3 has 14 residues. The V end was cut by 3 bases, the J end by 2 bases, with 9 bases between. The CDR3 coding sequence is TGTGCCAGCAGTTTCCGGGTTATCACAGATACGCAGTATTTT. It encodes CASSFRVITDTQYF.

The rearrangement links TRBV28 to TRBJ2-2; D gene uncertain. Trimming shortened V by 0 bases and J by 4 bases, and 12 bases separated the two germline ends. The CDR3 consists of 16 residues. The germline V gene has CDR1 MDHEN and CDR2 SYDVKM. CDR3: CASSLWAAPSTGELFF. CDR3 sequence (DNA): TGTGCCAGCAGTTTATGGGCGGCCCCGAGCACCGGGGAGCTGTTTTTT.

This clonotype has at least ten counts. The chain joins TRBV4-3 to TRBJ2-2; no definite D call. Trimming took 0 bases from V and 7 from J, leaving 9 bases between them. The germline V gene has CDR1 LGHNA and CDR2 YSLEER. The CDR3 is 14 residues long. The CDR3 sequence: CASSQDYLDGELFF. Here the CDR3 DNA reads TGCGCCAGCAGCCAAGACTACTTGGACGGGGAGCTGTTTTTT.

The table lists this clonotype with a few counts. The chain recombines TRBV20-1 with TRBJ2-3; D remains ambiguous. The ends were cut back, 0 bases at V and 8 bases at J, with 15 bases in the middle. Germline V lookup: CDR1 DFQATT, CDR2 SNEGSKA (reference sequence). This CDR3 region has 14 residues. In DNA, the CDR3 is TGCAGTGCTAGAGAGGGCGGCCAGACGGTTACGCAGTATTTT. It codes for CSAREGGQTVTQYF.

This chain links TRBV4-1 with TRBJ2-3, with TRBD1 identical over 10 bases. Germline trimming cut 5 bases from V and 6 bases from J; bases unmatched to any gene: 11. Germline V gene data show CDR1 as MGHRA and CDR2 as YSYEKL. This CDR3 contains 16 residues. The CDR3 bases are TGCGCCAGCAGCTATTTTCTGACAGGGGGCTTGGATACGCAGTATTTT. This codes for CASSYFLTGGLDTQYF.

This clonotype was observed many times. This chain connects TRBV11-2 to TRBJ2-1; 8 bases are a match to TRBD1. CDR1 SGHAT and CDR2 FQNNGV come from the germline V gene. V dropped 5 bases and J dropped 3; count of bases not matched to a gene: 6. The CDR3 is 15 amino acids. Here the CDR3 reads CASSRDRGLYNEQFF. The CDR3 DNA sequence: TGTGCCAGCAGCCGTGACAGGGGCCTCTACAATGAGCAGTTCTTC. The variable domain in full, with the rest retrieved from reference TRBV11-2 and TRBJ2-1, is EAGVAQSPRYKIIEKRQSVAFWCNPISGHATLYWYQQILGQGPKLLIQFQNNGVVDDSQLPKDRFSAERLKGVDSTLKIQPAKLEDSAVYLCASSRDRGLYNEQFFGPGTRLTVL.

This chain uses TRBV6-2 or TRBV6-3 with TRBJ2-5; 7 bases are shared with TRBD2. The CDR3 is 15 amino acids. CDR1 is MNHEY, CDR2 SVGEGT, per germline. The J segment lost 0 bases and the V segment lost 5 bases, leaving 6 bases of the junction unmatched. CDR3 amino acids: CASSRTRGYQETQYF. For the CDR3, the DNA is TGTGCCAGCAGTCGGACTAGAGGGTACCAAGAGACCCAGTACTTC.

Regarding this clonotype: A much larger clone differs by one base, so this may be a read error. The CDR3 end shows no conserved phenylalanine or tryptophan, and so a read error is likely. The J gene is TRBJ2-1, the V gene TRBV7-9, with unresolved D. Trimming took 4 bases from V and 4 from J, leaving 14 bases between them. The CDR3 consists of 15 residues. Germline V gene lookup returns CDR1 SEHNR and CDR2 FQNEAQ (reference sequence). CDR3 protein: CASSWGHAGYNEQFL. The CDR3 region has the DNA TGTGCCAGCAGCTGGGGTCACGCCGGATACAATGAGCAGTTCCTC.

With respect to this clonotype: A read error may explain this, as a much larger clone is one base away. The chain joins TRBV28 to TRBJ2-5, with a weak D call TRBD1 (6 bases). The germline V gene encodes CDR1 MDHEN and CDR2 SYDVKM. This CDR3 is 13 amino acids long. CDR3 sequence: CASSFQGMETQHF. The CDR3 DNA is TGTGCCAGCAGTTTCCAGGGGATGGAGACCCAGCACTTC.

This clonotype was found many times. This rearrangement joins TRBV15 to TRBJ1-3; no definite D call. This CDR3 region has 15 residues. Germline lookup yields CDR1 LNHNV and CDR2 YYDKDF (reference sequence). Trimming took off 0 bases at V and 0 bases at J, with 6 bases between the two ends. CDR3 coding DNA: TGTGCCACCAGCAGAGATGCGGGCTCTGGAAACACCATATATTTT. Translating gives CATSRDAGSGNTIYF.

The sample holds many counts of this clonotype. The CDR3 protein is CASSLGGQVYNEQFF. The CDR3 DNA is TGTGCCAGCAGCTTAGGTGGACAGGTCTACAATGAGCAGTTCTTC. The V and J genes are TRBV7-9 and TRBJ2-1, with 7 bases that match TRBD1. This CDR3 spans 15 amino acids. The germline CDR1 and CDR2 sequences are SEHNR and FQNEAQ (reference sequence). Unmatched junction bases numbered 3, after V lost 1 base and J lost 3 bases.